Each of the 5 T cell receptor beta chains below was sequenced from the same sample in a study of blood T cell repertoires in COVID-19. Generated by immunoSEQ multiplex PCR, the TCRdb table keeps only in-frame clones and is missing some. The data hold about 53,000 clones, with around 86% observed a single time. Sequences were obtained from peripheral blood. The receptors come from an elderly man with acute or convalescent COVID-19.

The rearrangement uses TRBV7-2 and TRBJ2-5, with TRBD1 identical over 8 bases. V was clipped by 4 bases and J by 2 bases; unmatched bases: 6. The germline V gene encodes CDR1 SGHTA and CDR2 FQGNSA. This CDR3 is built from 15 residues. The CDR3 here is CASSYTGQVQETQYF. DNA for the CDR3: TGTGCCAGCAGCTATACGGGACAGGTGCAAGAGACCCAGTACTTC. Complete variable domain (other parts from reference TRBV7-2 and TRBJ2-5): GAGVSQSPSNKVTEKGKDVELRCDPISGHTALYWYRQSLGQGLEFLIYFQGNSAPDKSGLPSDRFSAERTGGSVSTLTIQRTQQEDSAVYLCASSYTGQVQETQYFGPGTRLLVL.

Turning to this clone: Other DNA sequences in the sample encode the same CDR3. The chain has TRBV27 and TRBJ1-2, with 8 nucleotides matching TRBD1. The V and J ends lost 7 bases and 3 bases, in that order; junction bases with no gene match: 1. CDR1 is MNHEY and CDR2 is SMNVEV in the germline V gene (reference sequence). This CDR3 is built from 12 residues. CDR3 sequence (DNA): TGTGCCAGCAAGGACAGGGACTATGGCTACACCTTC. Protein sequence: CASKDRDYGYTF.

The chain links TRBV3-1 (or the pseudogene TRBV3-2) to TRBJ2-3; possibly TRBD2 for D (6 bases). Deletions cut 5 bases from V and 0 bases from J, with 12 bases between. The CDR3 has 15 amino acids. Germline V gene sequence: CDR1 LGHDT, CDR2 YNNKEL (reference sequence). In nucleotides, the CDR3 is TGTGCCAGCAGCGTTCTGGGGACTAGCACAGATACGCAGTATTTT. Amino acids: CASSVLGTSTDTQYF.

The rearrangement uses TRBV27 and TRBJ2-7; a possible D gene is TRBD2 (6 bases). Germline assignment: CDR1 MNHEY and CDR2 SMNVEV (reference sequence). CDR3 size: 15 residues. Between the trimmed V and J ends, which lost 2 bases and 9 bases, there was a span of 20 bases. CDR3 coding DNA: TGTGCCAGCAGTTTAGGGGCGGGACCCAGTAGAGCGCAGTACTTC. This gives the protein CASSLGAGPSRAQYF.

This chain joins TRBV10-3 and TRBJ1-1; 10 bases fit TRBD1. CDR1 ENHRY and CDR2 SYGVKD come from the germline V gene. The CDR3 runs to 15 residues. V lost 6 bases to trimming and J lost 4 bases; unmatched junction nucleotides: 8. DNA for the CDR3: TGTGCCATCAGGCGACAGGGGGCGTCGGGCACTGAAGCTTTCTTT. Translation gives CAIRRQGASGTEAFF.